This T cell receptor beta chain originates from a study of HIV-infected patients and healthy controls. All unsorted peripheral T cells were captured because whole blood was used without fractionation. There are many counts of this clonotype. Its antigen is currently unknown. Study-wide points: Healthy controls shared more CDR3 sequences between individuals than HIV-infected patients did. Slight age and sex differences between study cohorts did not explain the diversity differences.

Reverse transcription used around 500 ng RNA and constant-region primers for alpha and beta. Separate chain-specific third strand synthesis with multiplexing indices produced the alpha and beta libraries. TCRdb re-called the 5' RACE reads with MiXCR, one entry per CDR3 protein. Of approximately 25,000 distinct CDR3 sequences listed, 8.5% to 9% are singletons. The CDR3 has 16 amino acids. The germline V gene encodes CDR1 MNHEY and CDR2 SMNVEV (reference sequence). Trimming left V 5 bases short and J 4 bases short, with 18 bases between. The V and J genes are TRBV27 and TRBJ2-1; D possibly matches TRBD1 or TRBD2 (5 bases each). Sequencing was performed on blood. The source is an adult in good health. CDR3 region: CASSTPRAGWYNEQFF. In DNA form, the CDR3 reads TGTGCCAGCAGTACCCCCAGGGCGGGTTGGTACAATGAGCAGTTCTTC.